Here is one T cell receptor (beta chain) with its context. This entry comes from a study of blood T cell repertoires in COVID-19. Study context: Acute-phase and convalescent COVID-19 samples originated in the United States, Italy and Spain. From T cells, B-cell-depleted T cells, or PBMCs came the material, which was cDNA or gDNA.

TCRdb's copy holds only in-frame clones and misses some; the assay was immunoSEQ multiplex PCR. The sample consists of about 200,000 clones, around 82% of them appearing once. The CDR3 totals 16 residues. The rearrangement links TRBV7-5 to TRBJ1-4; the DNA was not used to check the table's D call, TRBD1. TRBV7-5 is labeled a pseudogene. Input material: PBMCs or T cells enriched from blood (not recorded which). The receptor was isolated from a man in his forties who had recovered from COVID-19. CDR3 in DNA: TGTGCCAGAAGCCCAATCAGGGGGCAAGTCTACGAAAAACTGTTTTTT. It translates to CARSPIRGQVYEKLFF.